A single T cell receptor beta chain is shown here with its context. Its matching antigen is unknown. Data came from immunoSEQ multiplex PCR; TCRdb stores just in-frame clones and leaves some out. The sample consists of around 510,000 clones, about 96% of them appearing once. This entry belongs to a study of shared clonotypes between healthy human individuals. The overall study: Ranging from 18 to 49 in age, donors were two women and a few men. General observations from the study: An expected dependence of interdonor clonotype sharing on sequencing depth was noted.

The CDR3 extends over 15 amino acids. V was pared by 3 bases and J by 6 bases, with 14 bases between. Germline-derived CDR1 and CDR2 are SNHLY and FYNNEI. Those who donated were healthy HIV-negative adults, with no recent acute infections or vaccinations reported. Investigators divided CD4+ cells into CD45RA+ naive and CD45RA-negative memory subsets. Sequenced sample: naive CD4+ T cells sorted from blood. Subset meaning: CD45RA+ positively selected. The chain carries TRBV2 and TRBJ1-4; D possibly corresponds to TRBD1 (6 bases). The TCR was taken from a woman under 40 in good health. Written as DNA, the CDR3 is TGTGCCAGCAGTGAGGCCGGGGGCGAATATGAAAAACTGTTTTTT. It codes for CASSEAGGEYEKLFF.